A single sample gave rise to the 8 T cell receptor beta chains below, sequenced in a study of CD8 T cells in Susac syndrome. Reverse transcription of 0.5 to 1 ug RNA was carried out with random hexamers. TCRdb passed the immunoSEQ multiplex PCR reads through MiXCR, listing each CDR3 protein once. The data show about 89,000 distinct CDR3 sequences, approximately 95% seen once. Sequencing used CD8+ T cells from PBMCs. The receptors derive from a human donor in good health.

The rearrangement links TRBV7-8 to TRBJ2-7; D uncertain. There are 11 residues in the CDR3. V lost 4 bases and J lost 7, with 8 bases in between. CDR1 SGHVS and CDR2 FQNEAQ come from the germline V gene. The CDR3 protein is CASSYPDEQYF. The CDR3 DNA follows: TGTGCCAGCAGCTACCCCGATGAGCAGTACTTC.

In DNA form, the CDR3 reads TGTGCCAGCAGCTTTGATAGTCGGAATCAGTACTTC. Protein sequence: CASSFDSRNQYF. The chain carries TRBV7-9 and TRBJ2-4; D is undetermined. The V and J ends lost 3 bases and 12 bases respectively, with 12 bases between them. CDR3 length equals 12 residues. Germline V gene data show CDR1 as SEHNR and CDR2 as FQNEAQ (reference sequence).

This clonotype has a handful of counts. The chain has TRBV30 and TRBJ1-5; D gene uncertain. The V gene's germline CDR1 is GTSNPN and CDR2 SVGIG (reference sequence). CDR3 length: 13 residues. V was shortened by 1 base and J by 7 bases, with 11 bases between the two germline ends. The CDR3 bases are TGTGCCTGGAGTGATAGGGTTGGGCAGCCCCAGCATTTT. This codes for CAWSDRVGQPQHF.

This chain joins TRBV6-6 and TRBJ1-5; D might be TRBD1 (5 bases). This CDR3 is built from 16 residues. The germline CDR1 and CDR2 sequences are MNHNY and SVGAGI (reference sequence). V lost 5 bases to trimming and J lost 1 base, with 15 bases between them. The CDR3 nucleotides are TGTGCCAGCAGTACCCTCGGGGGGTTGAGCAATCAGCCCCAGCATTTT. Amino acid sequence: CASSTLGGLSNQPQHF.

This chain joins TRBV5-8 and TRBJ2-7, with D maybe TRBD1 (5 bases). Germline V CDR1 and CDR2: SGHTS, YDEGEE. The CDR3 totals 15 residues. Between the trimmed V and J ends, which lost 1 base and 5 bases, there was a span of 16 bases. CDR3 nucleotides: TGTGCCAGCAGCTTGTATCGACAGTTGTACCACGAGCAGTACTTC. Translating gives CASSLYRQLYHEQYF.

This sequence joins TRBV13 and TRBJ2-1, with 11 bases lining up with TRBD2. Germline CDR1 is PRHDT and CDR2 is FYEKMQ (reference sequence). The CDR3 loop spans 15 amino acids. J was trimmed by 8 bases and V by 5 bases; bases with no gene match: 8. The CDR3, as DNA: TGTGCCAGCAGCCCCAATAGCGGGGGGGACCATGAGCAGTTCTTC. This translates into CASSPNSGGDHEQFF.

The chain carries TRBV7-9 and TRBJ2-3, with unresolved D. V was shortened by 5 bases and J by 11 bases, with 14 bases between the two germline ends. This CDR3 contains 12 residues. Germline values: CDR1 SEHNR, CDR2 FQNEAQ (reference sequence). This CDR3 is CASSLRNSQQYF. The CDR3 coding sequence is TGTGCCAGCAGCCTTAGGAATTCCCAGCAGTATTTT.

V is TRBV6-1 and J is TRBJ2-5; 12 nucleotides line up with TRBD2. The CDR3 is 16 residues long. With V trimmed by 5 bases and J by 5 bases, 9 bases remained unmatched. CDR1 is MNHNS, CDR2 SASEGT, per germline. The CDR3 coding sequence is TGTGCCAGCAGTAGCTCTAGCGGGGGGGCCGGGGAGACCCAGTACTTC. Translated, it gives CASSSSSGGAGETQYF.